The clone carrying this T cell receptor beta chain was counted between two and nine times. CDR3 length equals 17 residues. The V gene end was trimmed by 2 bases and the J gene end by 4 bases; junction bases not matched to a gene: 10. The germline gives CDR1 SGDLS, CDR2 YYNGEE. TCRdb called the RT-PCR reads again in MiXCR, with one record for every CDR3 protein. The sample has almost 700,000 distinct CDR3 sequences; 14% are singletons. This clonotype was sampled from a female donor in good health, serving as a healthy control. Sequencing used memory CD4+ T cells from blood. V is TRBV9 and J is TRBJ2-1, with 9 positions matching TRBD2. CDR3 in amino acids: CASSVSASGITYNEQFF. The CDR3 DNA sequence: TGTGCCAGCAGCGTGTCGGCTAGCGGGATAACTTACAATGAGCAGTTCTTC.